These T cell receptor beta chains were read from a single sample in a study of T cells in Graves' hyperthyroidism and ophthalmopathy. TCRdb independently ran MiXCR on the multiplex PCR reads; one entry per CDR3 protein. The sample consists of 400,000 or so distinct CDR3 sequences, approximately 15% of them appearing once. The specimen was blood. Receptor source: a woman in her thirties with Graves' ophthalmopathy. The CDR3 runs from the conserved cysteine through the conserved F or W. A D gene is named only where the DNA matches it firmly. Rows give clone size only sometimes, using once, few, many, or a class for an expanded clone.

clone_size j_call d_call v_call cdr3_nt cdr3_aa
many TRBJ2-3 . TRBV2 TGTGCCAGCCTAAAGGGCCTTAGCACAGATACGCAGTATTTT CASLKGLSTDTQYF
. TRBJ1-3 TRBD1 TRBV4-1 TGCGCCAGCAGCCATACGACAGGGGGAAACACCATATATTTT CASSHTTGGNTIYF
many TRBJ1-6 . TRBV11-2 TGTGCCAGCAGCTTAGAGTCAGGCTCTAATTCACCCCTCCACTTT CASSLESGSNSPLHF
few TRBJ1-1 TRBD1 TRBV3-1 TGTGCCAGCACCGTAACAGGGGTGGCGACTGAAGCTTTCTTT CASTVTGVATEAFF
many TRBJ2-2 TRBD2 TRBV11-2 TGTGCCAGCAGCCTTCACCTAGCGGGGGTCACCGGGGAGCTGTTTTTT CASSLHLAGVTGELFF
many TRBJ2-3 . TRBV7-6 TGTGCCAGCAGCTTAGCTGGGGGGATCGATACGCAGTATTTT CASSLAGGIDTQYF
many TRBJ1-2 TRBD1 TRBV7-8 TGTGCCAGCAGCGCGACAGGGTCGGGGTATGGCTACACCTTC CASSATGSGYGYTF
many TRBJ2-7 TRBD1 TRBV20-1 TGCAGTGCTGAACCAGGGGGCGGCCACGAGCAGTACTTC CSAEPGGGHEQYF
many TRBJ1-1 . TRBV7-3 TGTGCCAGCAGTAAAATACAGGGCGAGGAAGCTTTCTTT CASSKIQGEEAFF
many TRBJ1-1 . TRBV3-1 TGTGCCAGCAGCCAGTTCGGGGGTTTAGCTTTCTTT CASSQFGGLAFF
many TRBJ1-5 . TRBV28 TGTGCCAGTCTTAGGGGTGGGCTGAGCAATCAGCCCCAGCATTTT CASLRGGLSNQPQHF
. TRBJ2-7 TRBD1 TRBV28 TGTGCCAGCAGTTCGACCGGGACAGGGGATTCCTACGAGCAGTACTTC CASSSTGTGDSYEQYF
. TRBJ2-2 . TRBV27 TGTGCCAGCAGTTTATCGGGGGGGCACACCGGGGAGCTGTTTTTT CASSLSGGHTGELFF
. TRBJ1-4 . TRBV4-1 TGCGCCAGCAGCCAAGGGCCAGCAACTAATGAAAAACTGTTTTTT CASSQGPATNEKLFF
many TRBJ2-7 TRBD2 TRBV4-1 TGCGCCAGCAGCCCGGGACTAGCGGGGGATCCACGGGAGCAGTACTTC CASSPGLAGDPREQYF
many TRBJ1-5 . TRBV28 TGTGCCAGCAGCCGAGGGGGGAGGAGTCAGCCCCAGCATTTT CASSRGGRSQPQHF
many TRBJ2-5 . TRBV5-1 TGCGCCAGCAGCTACTTCACAGTGTTAGCCCAAGAGACCCAGTACTTC CASSYFTVLAQETQYF
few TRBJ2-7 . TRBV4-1 TGCGCCAGCAGCCCTCTGGTGGGGTTCTACGAGCAGTACTTC CASSPLVGFYEQYF
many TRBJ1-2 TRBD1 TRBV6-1 TGTGCCAGCAGTTCAGGGGGCGGACGTTGCACCTTC CASSSGGGRCTF
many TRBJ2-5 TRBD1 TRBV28 TGTGCCAGCAGTTTATCACCCGGACAGGGTGGCCAGTACTTC CASSLSPGQGGQYF
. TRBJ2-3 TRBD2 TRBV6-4 TGTGCCAGCAGTCCCGACAGCGGGGACCCAGATACGCAGTATTTT CASSPDSGDPDTQYF
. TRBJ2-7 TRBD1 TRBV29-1 TGCAGCGTTGGGGACAGGGTGAACTACGAGCAGTACTTC CSVGDRVNYEQYF
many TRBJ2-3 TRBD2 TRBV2 TGTGCCAGCAGTGAAAGTATCGGGGTAGCGGGGTCGGATACGCAGTATTTT CASSESIGVAGSDTQYF
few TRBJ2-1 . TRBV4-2 TGTGCCAGCAGCCAAGGTGGGATCAGTCTGAGCTCCTACAATGAGCAGTTCTTC CASSQGGISLSSYNEQFF
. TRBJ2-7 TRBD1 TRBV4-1 TGCGCCAGCAGCCAAGATGCGACAGGGAGATACTACGAGCAGTACTTC CASSQDATGRYYEQYF
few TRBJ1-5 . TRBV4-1 TGCGCCAGCAGCCAAGGTAATCCCAATCAGCCCCAGCATTTT CASSQGNPNQPQHF
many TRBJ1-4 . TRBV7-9 TGTGCCAGCAGCTTCGCACGGGGAATAGGGGAAAAACTGTTTTTT CASSFARGIGEKLFF
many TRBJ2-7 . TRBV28 TGTGCCAGCGGCCGAGACAGCCTAAGCTCCTACGAGCAGTACTTC CASGRDSLSSYEQYF
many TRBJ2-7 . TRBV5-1 TGCGCCAGCAGCTTGGGTTTCGGACCTGTCAGCTCCTACGAGCAGTACTTC CASSLGFGPVSSYEQYF
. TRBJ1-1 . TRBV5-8 TGTGCCAGCAGCTTTCTGGCGGGGAACACTGAAGCTTTCTTT CASSFLAGNTEAFF
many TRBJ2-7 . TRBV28 TGTGCCAGCAGCGCCCCGCTCGGGTTCATCTCCTACGAGCAGTACTTC CASSAPLGFISYEQYF
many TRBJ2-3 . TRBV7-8 TGTGCCAGCAGCTTAGTCGGGGGTCTGGGGGATACGCAGTATTTT CASSLVGGLGDTQYF
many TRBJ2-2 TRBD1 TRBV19 TGTGCCACCAGGGGGACAGGGAACACCGGGGAGCTGTTTTTT CATRGTGNTGELFF
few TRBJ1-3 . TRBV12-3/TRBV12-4 TGTGCCAGCAGTTTAAGGTATCCCCGGGACCTGGTCGGAAACACCATATATTTT CASSLRYPRDLVGNTIYF
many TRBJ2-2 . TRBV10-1 TGCGCCAGCTCTCCGGAGAACACCGGGGAGCTGTTTTTT CASSPENTGELFF
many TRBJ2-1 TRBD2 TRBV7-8 TGTGCCAGCAGCCCGGGGGGGGACTGGAGCTACAATGAGCAGTTCTTC CASSPGGDWSYNEQFF
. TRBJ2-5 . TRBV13 TGTGCCAACAGGCGGGACAGAATAGAGACCCAGTACTTC CANRRDRIETQYF
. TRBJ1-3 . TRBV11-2 TGTGCCAGCAGGGAGGGAAACACCATATATTTT CASREGNTIYF
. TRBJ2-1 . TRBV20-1 TGCAGTGCTAGAGATCTCCAGCAGAGCTCCTACAATGAGCAGTTCTTC CSARDLQQSSYNEQFF
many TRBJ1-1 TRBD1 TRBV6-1 TGTGCCAGTAGCCGACAGGGTTTCGAGCACACTGAAGCTTTCTTT CASSRQGFEHTEAFF
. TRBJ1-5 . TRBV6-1 TGTGCCAGCAGTGACTCTATTGACGGCAGCTACAATCAGCCCCAGCATTTT CASSDSIDGSYNQPQHF
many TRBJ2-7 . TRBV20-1 TGCAGTGCTAGAGATCTCAAGGGGAGTACCTACGAGCAGTACTTC CSARDLKGSTYEQYF
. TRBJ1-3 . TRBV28 TGTGCCAGCAGTCCAACCTCTGGAAACACCATATATTTT CASSPTSGNTIYF
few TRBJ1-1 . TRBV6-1 TGTGCCAGCGGTAAACCCGGGCTCTACACTGAAGCTTTCTTT CASGKPGLYTEAFF
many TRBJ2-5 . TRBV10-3 TGTGCCATCAGTCGGGCACACGGGGGAAGGGACCAAGAGACCCAGTACTTC CAISRAHGGRDQETQYF
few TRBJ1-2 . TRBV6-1 TGTGCCAGCAGTGAACACAGGAGAAAACCTTATGGCTACACCTTC CASSEHRRKPYGYTF
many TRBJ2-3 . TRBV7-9 TGTGCCAGCAGCTTTTTTTCCGGGCCTGATACGCAGTATTTT CASSFFSGPDTQYF
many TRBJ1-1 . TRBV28 TGTGCCAGCAGTGGATTGACAAGTCTGAACACTGAAGCTTTCTTT CASSGLTSLNTEAFF
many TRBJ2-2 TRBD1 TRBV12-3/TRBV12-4 TGTGCCAGCAGAACCGGGACAGGGATCCCCGGGGAGCTGTTTTTT CASRTGTGIPGELFF
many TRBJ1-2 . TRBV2 TGTGCCAGCAGTGAAGCCTACTCGAATGGCTACACCTTC CASSEAYSNGYTF
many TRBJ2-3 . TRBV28 TGTGCCAGCAGTCCCCGAGGGTTGGGGGCAGGTAGCCTGGGAGGATTTTTTGGTACAGATACGCAGTATTTT CASSPRGLGAGSLGGFFGTDTQYF
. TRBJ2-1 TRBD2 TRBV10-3 TGTGCCATCGGGACTAGCGGGGGGAGCGGGGACCAGTTCTTC CAIGTSGGSGDQFF
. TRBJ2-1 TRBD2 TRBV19 TGTGCCAGTAGTATAGCTGCGGGGGTTTACAATGAGCAGTTCTTC CASSIAAGVYNEQFF
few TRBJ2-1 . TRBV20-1 TGCAGTGCTAGAGCTGGTAACGTTTACAATGAGCAGTTCTTC CSARAGNVYNEQFF